Listed here are 9 T cell receptor beta chains from one sample, sequenced in a study of breast tumors, draining lymph nodes, adjacent tissues (dated by TCRdb to between 2015 and 2016). Lymph node samples were obtained from the axillary draining lymph nodes of breast cancer patients. The library came from multiplex PCR. Sequencing used an Illumina HiSeq 2000. TCRdb trimmed public reads at Q25 via fastp, called clones via MiXCR and kept in-frame beta chains. Every CDR3 protein is listed once, alongside the most common genes and DNA of its rows. A total of about 230,000 distinct CDR3 sequences appear in this sample, about 30% of them only once. The ten largest clones represent approximately 1.5% of the sample. Sequencing input: axillary lymph node tissue. Receptor source: a female donor with breast cancer. Some clones in this sample may be carry-over from other donors' samples.

The chain recombines TRBV11-3 with TRBJ2-2; 14 bases align to TRBD2. This CDR3 comprises 17 residues. The V gene's germline CDR1 is SGHNT and CDR2 YENEEA. V shed 5 bases and J 4 bases; nucleotides not matched to a gene: 6. This chain's CDR3 is CASSPRTSGRSTGELFF. DNA for the CDR3: TGTGCCAGCAGCCCGAGGACTAGCGGGAGGAGCACCGGGGAGCTGTTTTTT.

This clonotype was found a few times. A read error may be the cause here, since a much bigger clone is one base away. The chain combines TRBV11-2 with TRBJ2-5; 8 bases align to TRBD1. Per germline, CDR1 SGHAT and CDR2 FQNNGV. J lost 7 bases, V lost 6 bases, and 7 bases had no gene match. The CDR3 consists of 13 residues. Here the CDR3 reads CASRNRGKATQYF. Here the CDR3 DNA reads TGTGCCAGCAGAAACAGGGGGAAAGCGACCCAGTACTTC.

Many counts were recorded for this clonotype. The chain uses TRBV7-9 and TRBJ2-5, with a tentative D call TRBD2 (6 bases). This CDR3 spans 14 amino acids. Looked up from germline, CDR1 is SEHNR and CDR2 is FQNEAQ (reference sequence). The germline V and J ends were trimmed by 2 bases and 4 bases, with 11 bases remaining between them. The CDR3 here is CASSLLLGGETQYF. CDR3 coding DNA: TGTGCCAGCAGCTTACTTTTGGGGGGAGAGACCCAGTACTTC. Drawing the rest from reference TRBV7-9 and TRBJ2-5, the complete variable domain is DTGVSQNPRHKITKRGQNVTFRCDPISEHNRLYWYRQTLGQGPEFLTYFQNEAQLEKSRLLSDRFSAERPKGSFSTLEIQRTEQGDSAMYLCASSLLLGGETQYFGPGTRLLVL.

At least ten counts were recorded for this clonotype. As DNA, the CDR3 is TGTGCCAGCACCCGCGGCCGGGAGCTGTTTTTT. Amino acid sequence: CASTRGRELFF. This chain uses TRBV7-8 with TRBJ2-2, with D unclear. The CDR3 loop spans 11 amino acids. Per the germline V gene, CDR1 is SGHVS and CDR2 is FQNEAQ. The V and J ends lost 7 bases and 9 bases respectively, with 9 bases between them.

V gene TRBV2 combines with J gene TRBJ2-1, with D tentatively TRBD2 (5 bases). The CDR3 spans 15 residues. Looked up from germline, CDR1 is SNHLY and CDR2 is FYNNEI. V lost 3 bases, J lost 6 bases, and 15 bases lay in between. The CDR3 nucleotides read TGTGCCAGCAGTGACGGGATAGGTTATGTCAATGAGCAGTTCTTC. Amino acid sequence: CASSDGIGYVNEQFF.

This clonotype was picked up many times. The rearrangement joins TRBV12-3 or TRBV12-4 to TRBJ2-1; 10 bases fit TRBD2. Trimming took 6 bases from V and 4 from J; bases not matched to a gene: 9. This CDR3 has 16 residues. The CDR3: CASSFRLAGEYNEQFF. The CDR3 bases are TGTGCCAGCAGCTTTCGGCTAGCGGGGGAGTACAATGAGCAGTTCTTC.

The table lists this clonotype with many counts. The V and J genes are TRBV11-3 and TRBJ2-1; 8 nucleotides line up with TRBD2. This CDR3 has 15 residues. The V and J ends lost 5 bases and 6 bases, in that order; junction bases with no gene match: 9. Germline-derived CDR1 and CDR2 are SGHNT and YENEEA. Here the CDR3 DNA reads TGTGCCAGCAGCCAAGGAACTAGCGGTCGCAATGAGCAGTTCTTC. Amino acid sequence: CASSQGTSGRNEQFF.

There are many counts of this clonotype. This rearrangement joins TRBV4-1 to TRBJ1-3; D is unclear. The length of the CDR3 is 15 residues. V gave up 0 bases and J gave up 0 bases, with 6 bases separating them. Germline loops: CDR1 MGHRA, CDR2 YSYEKL. As DNA, the CDR3 is TGCGCCAGCAGCCAAGATCGGGGCTCTGGAAACACCATATATTTT. As protein: CASSQDRGSGNTIYF.

Notes on this clonotype: A read error may explain this, as a much larger clone is one base away. The chain combines TRBV7-9 with TRBJ2-1, with 15 positions matching TRBD2. V gave up 3 bases and J gave up 2 bases; unmatched junction bases: 5. This CDR3 is built from 18 residues. The germline gives CDR1 SEHNR, CDR2 FQNEAQ (reference sequence). The CDR3 DNA sequence: TGTGCCAGCAGCTTCGGGACTAGCGGGAGGAGGGCCTACAATGAGCAGTTCTTC. It translates to CASSFGTSGRRAYNEQFF.